The clone carrying this T cell receptor beta chain showed up many times. Its antigen remains unknown. 5'RACE with constant-segment primers built TCRalpha and TCRbeta cDNA libraries with UMIs. In TCRdb, the 5' RACE reads were re-called with MiXCR into one record per CDR3 protein. The repertoire holds about 100,000 distinct CDR3 sequences, roughly 11% seen once, with around 40% in the top ten. This sample is part of a study of T-cell memory formation after mild COVID-19. Study details: Across donors, TCR clusters were largely donor specific.

Study-level results: Second-wave clones peaking on day 37 lacked confirmed SARS-CoV-2 specificity. Largely, contracting CD4+ clones fell within CM and EM, and contracting CD8+ clones within EMRA.

Sequenced: PBMCs or a T cell subset sorted from them (not recorded which). This sequence originates from a man aged 18 to 35 who had mild COVID-19 (a few samples of this study predate the infection). Cell type and time point are not known.

CDR3 sequence reads: CASSLQTDYEQYV. The CDR3 DNA reads TGTGCCAGCAGCTTGCAGACAGACTACGAGCAGTACGTC. The rearrangement links TRBV7-9 to TRBJ2-7; perhaps TRBD1 as D (5 bases). The germline CDR1 and CDR2 sequences are SEHNR and FQNEAQ (reference sequence). The CDR3 is made up of 13 amino acids. The germline V and J ends were trimmed by 3 bases and 3 bases, with 9 bases remaining between them.